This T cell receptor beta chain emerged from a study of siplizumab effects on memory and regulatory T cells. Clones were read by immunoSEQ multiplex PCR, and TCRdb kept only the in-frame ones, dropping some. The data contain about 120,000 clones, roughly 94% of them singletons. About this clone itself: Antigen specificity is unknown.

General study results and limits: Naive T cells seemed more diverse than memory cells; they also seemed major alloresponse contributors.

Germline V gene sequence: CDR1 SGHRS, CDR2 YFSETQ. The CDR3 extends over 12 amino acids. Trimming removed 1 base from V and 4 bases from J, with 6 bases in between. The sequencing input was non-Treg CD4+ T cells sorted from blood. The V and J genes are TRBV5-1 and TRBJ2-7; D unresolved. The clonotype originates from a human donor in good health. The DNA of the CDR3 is TGCGCCAGCAGCTTGATAGGGTACGAGCAGTACTTC. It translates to CASSLIGYEQYF.